These 21 T cell receptor beta chains share one sample of origin, sequenced in a study of PD-1 blockade in classical Hodgkin lymphoma. Following autologous stem cell transplantation, relapse occurred in every patient, and exposure to brentuximab vedotin varied. Repertoires were generated with immunoSEQ multiplex PCR, while TCRdb's copy carries only in-frame clones and drops some. This table has 89,000 or so clones, 80% to 95% appearing once. The sample in question was peripheral blood mononuclear cells (PBMCs), obtained before the second cycle of nivolumab. These receptor sequences come from a human donor with classical Hodgkin lymphoma.

The J gene is TRBJ2-7, the V gene TRBV5-6; unclear D gene. The CDR3 is 14 residues long. Trimming removed 6 bases from V and 2 bases from J, with 15 bases in between. Germline lookup yields CDR1 SGHDT and CDR2 YYEEEE. CDR3 coding DNA: TGTGCCAGCAACCCTACAAGAACCCCCTACGAGCAGTACTTC. Translation gives CASNPTRTPYEQYF.

The chain employs TRBV10-3 and TRBJ2-3; 7 nucleotides agree with TRBD2. With 7 bases clipped from V and 2 bases from J, the junction kept 12 bases outside the gene matches. Germline CDR1 is ENHRY and CDR2 is SYGVKD. The CDR3 has 16 amino acids. CDR3 residues: CAITQLAGASTDTQYF. In nucleotides, the CDR3 is TGTGCCATCACCCAATTGGCGGGAGCCTCCACAGATACGCAGTATTTT.

As DNA, the CDR3 is TGTGCCAGCTATAAGACTAACTCGGATGGCTACACCTTC. It encodes CASYKTNSDGYTF. The chain recombines TRBV6-1 with TRBJ1-2, with D unresolved. The germline V gene has CDR1 MNHNS and CDR2 SASEGT. The V gene lost 8 bases and the J gene lost 6 bases, with 16 bases spanning the gap. This CDR3 is built from 13 residues.

The CDR3 is CAISGHGTDTQYF. The CDR3 region has the DNA TGTGCCATCAGTGGACACGGCACAGATACGCAGTATTTT. This sequence joins TRBV10-3 and TRBJ2-3; D remains unclear. Per germline, CDR1 ENHRY and CDR2 SYGVKD. Trimming took 4 bases from V and 1 from J, leaving 6 bases between them. This CDR3 contains 13 residues.

The chain recombines TRBV19 with TRBJ2-3, with 10 bases aligning to TRBD2. CDR1 LNHDA and CDR2 SQIVND come from the germline V gene (reference sequence). There are 17 residues in the CDR3. V was pared by 4 bases and J by 1 base, with 8 bases of the junction left unmatched. CDR3 DNA sequence: TGTGCCAGTAGTAGACTACTAGCGGGAAGGCGCACAGATACGCAGTATTTT. Its translation is CASSRLLAGRRTDTQYF.

V is TRBV15 and J is TRBJ1-5; no clear D. The CDR3 consists of 15 residues. V gave up 0 bases and J gave up 3 bases, with 9 bases separating them. In germline, CDR1 is LNHNV, CDR2 YYDKDF (reference sequence). CDR3 bases: TGTGCCACCAGCAGAGATCGCGGATACAATCAGCCCCAGCATTTT. As protein: CATSRDRGYNQPQHF.

The chain couples TRBV6-6 to TRBJ2-7, with no clear D. V lost 2 bases and J 5 bases, leaving 13 bases between the germline ends. The length of the CDR3 is 14 residues. Per the germline V gene, CDR1 is MNHNY and CDR2 is SVGAGI (reference sequence). The CDR3 DNA reads TGTGCCAGCAGTTACGGGTACCCGGTAGACGAGCAGTACTTC. This encodes CASSYGYPVDEQYF.

V gene TRBV6-5 combines with J gene TRBJ2-1, with D uncertain. Germline-derived CDR1 and CDR2 are MNHEY and SVGAGI. With 0 bases removed from V and 9 bases from J, the gap between germline ends came to 6 bases. This CDR3 is 12 amino acids long. CDR3 loop: CASSYSAAEQFF. CDR3 coding DNA: TGTGCCAGCAGTTACTCCGCGGCTGAGCAGTTCTTC.

CDR3 amino acids: CASSLRSREQYF. CDR3 DNA: TGTGCCAGCAGCTTACGGTCGCGCGAGCAGTACTTC. This chain uses TRBV7-9 with TRBJ2-7; no firm D call. This CDR3 region has 12 residues. Trimming stripped 2 bases from V and 6 bases from J, with 8 bases between. Germline CDR1 SEHNR, CDR2 FQNEAQ (reference sequence). The complete variable domain, with remaining parts taken from reference TRBV7-9 and TRBJ2-7, reads DTGVSQNPRHKITKRGQNVTFRCDPISEHNRLYWYRQTLGQGPEFLTYFQNEAQLEKSRLLSDRFSAERPKGSFSTLEIQRTEQGDSAMYLCASSLRSREQYFGPGTRLTVT.

Only one count was recorded for this clone. This chain uses TRBV28 with TRBJ1-6; D gene ambiguous. V was trimmed by 9 bases and J by 6 bases, leaving 18 bases between them. The CDR3 sequence is 15 residues long. CDR1 and CDR2 from the germline V gene are MDHEN and SYDVKM. CDR3 nucleotide sequence: TGTGCCAGTTCCGTTCAGGACCACCTTAATTCACCCCTCCACTTT. Protein: CASSVQDHLNSPLHF.

The V call is TRBV11-2, the J call TRBJ1-1, with D possibly being TRBD1 (6 bases). Germline CDR1 SGHAT, CDR2 FQNNGV. The CDR3 is made up of 13 amino acids. Trimming left V 8 bases short and J 6 bases short, with 16 bases between. Here the CDR3 reads CASSGRGEAEAFF. CDR3 bases: TGTGCCAGCTCGGGCAGGGGAGAGGCTGAAGCTTTCTTT.

The gene calls are TRBV28 and TRBJ2-7, with D possibly TRBD2 on 6 matching bases. CDR1 and CDR2 from the germline V gene are MDHEN and SYDVKM. The CDR3 has 15 amino acids. The V end lost 7 bases, the J end lost 0 bases, and 16 bases lay between the germline ends. The CDR3 DNA is TGTGCCAGCACCCAGGGCGGGGTCAGCTCCTACGAGCAGTACTTC. Encoded protein: CASTQGGVSSYEQYF.

The chain joins TRBV25-1 to TRBJ2-7; D tentatively reads TRBD1 or TRBD2 (5 bases each). This CDR3 is 10 amino acids long. Germline V gene data show CDR1 as MGHDK and CDR2 as SYGVNS. V shed 10 bases and J shed 4 bases, with 8 bases lying between them. CDR3 DNA: TGTGCCACCAGGGAGTACGAGCAGTACTTC. Encoded protein: CATREYEQYF.

The V call is TRBV9, the J call TRBJ1-1; no firm D call. Germline V gives CDR1 SGDLS, CDR2 YYNGEE. The CDR3 has 14 residues. The V and J ends lost 0 bases and 4 bases respectively, with 10 bases between them. The CDR3 is CASSVVEVVTEAFF. The CDR3 DNA reads TGTGCCAGCAGCGTAGTCGAGGTGGTCACTGAAGCTTTCTTT.

The chain has TRBV27 and TRBJ1-2; TRBD1 aligns across 9 bases. V shed 8 bases and J 4 bases; nucleotides not matched to a gene: 17. Germline V lookup: CDR1 MNHEY, CDR2 SMNVEV (reference sequence). The CDR3 runs to 17 residues. The CDR3 coding sequence is TGTGCCAGCCGCCTCCGGGGACAGGGTGGAGGGCCCTATGGCTACACCTTC. Its translation: CASRLRGQGGGPYGYTF.

CDR3 amino acids: CASSRQGETQYF. DNA of the CDR3: TGTGCCAGCAGCCGTCAGGGGGAGACCCAGTACTTC. This chain connects TRBV11-2 to TRBJ2-5; TRBD1 might be the D (6 bases). V was pared by 5 bases and J by 5 bases, with 9 bases between. The CDR3 length is 12 residues. The germline V gene has CDR1 SGHAT and CDR2 FQNNGV.

V gene TRBV19 combines with J gene TRBJ2-1, with D possibly being TRBD1 (5 bases). This CDR3 region has 13 residues. The V gene lost 7 bases and the J gene lost 10 bases, with 17 bases spanning the gap. Germline CDR1 LNHDA, CDR2 SQIVND (reference sequence). The CDR3 DNA is TGTGCCAGTAAAGGGGTTCGGGTAGAGGAGCAGTTCTTC. Amino acid sequence: CASKGVRVEEQFF.

CDR3 region: CASSEAGVGREQYF. Here the CDR3 DNA reads TGTGCCAGCAGTGAGGCAGGGGTAGGTAGGGAGCAGTACTTC. This sequence joins TRBV28 and TRBJ2-7; TRBD1 might be the D (6 bases). This CDR3 has 14 amino acids. V was pared by 5 bases and J by 7 bases, with 18 bases between. From germline, CDR1 is MDHEN and CDR2 SYDVKM.

V is TRBV28 and J is TRBJ2-7, with TRBD2 matching over 7 bases. CDR1 MDHEN and CDR2 SYDVKM come from the germline V gene. V lost 5 bases to trimming and J lost 2 bases; unmatched junction nucleotides: 6. The CDR3 runs 14 residues. The CDR3 DNA reads as TGTGCCAGCAGTCTGGCGGGAGTGCCCTACGAGCAGTACTTC. The encoded protein is CASSLAGVPYEQYF.

V gene TRBV25-1 combines with J gene TRBJ2-7; D ambiguous. The CDR3 has 11 amino acids. The germline V gene has CDR1 MGHDK and CDR2 SYGVNS. Trimming shortened V by 3 bases and J by 4 bases, and 4 bases separated the two germline ends. In nucleotides, the CDR3 is TGTGCCAGCAGTGATAGGTACGAGCAGTACTTC. Protein sequence: CASSDRYEQYF.

The chain uses TRBV5-4 and TRBJ1-2, with TRBD1 matching over 7 bases. The CDR3 runs to 14 residues. The V gene's germline CDR1 is SGHNT and CDR2 YYREEE (reference sequence). The V and J ends lost 5 bases and 8 bases, in that order; junction bases with no gene match: 12. The CDR3 DNA reads as TGTGCCAGCAGTCATATACAGGGGCGGGCCGGCTACACCTTC. Protein product: CASSHIQGRAGYTF. The full variable domain, with the rest looked up from reference TRBV5-4 and TRBJ1-2, is ETGVTQSPTHLIKTRGQQVTLRCSSQSGHNTVSWYQQALGQGPQFIFQYYREEENGRGNFPPRFSGLQFPNYSSELNVNALELDDSALYLCASSHIQGRAGYTFGSGTRLTVV.